Below, 32 T cell receptor beta chains from the same sample are listed, as sequenced in a study of T-cell reconstitution after alpha-beta-depleted transplantation in children. Unique molecular identifiers were used in preparing the TCRbeta library. TCRdb re-derived calls from the PCR reads in MiXCR, one entry per CDR3 protein. The table shows 240,000 or so distinct CDR3 sequences, with 12% occurring only once. Sequencing was performed on PBMCs from the stem cell graft donor, taken from the stem cell graft. These receptors were collected from a human donor who donated a stem cell graft to a child with acute lymphoblastic leukemia.

The chain has TRBV20-1 and TRBJ1-5; tentatively, D is TRBD1 (6 bases). The V gene lost 5 bases and the J gene lost 0 bases, with 26 bases spanning the gap. Germline V gene lookup returns CDR1 DFQATT and CDR2 SNEGSKA (reference sequence). The CDR3 has 19 residues. The CDR3: CSASPAGGQPQYSNQPQHF. The CDR3 bases are TGCAGTGCTTCTCCGGCCGGTGGACAGCCTCAATATAGCAATCAGCCCCAGCATTTT.

This clonotype was observed a few times. This chain connects TRBV29-1 to TRBJ2-3, with D perhaps matching TRBD2 (6 bases). V gave up 4 bases and J gave up 9 bases, with 11 bases separating them. The CDR3 is 11 residues long. Germline-derived CDR1 and CDR2 are SQVTM and ANQGSEA. The DNA of the CDR3 is TGCAGCGTTGGATCAGGGAGGACGCAGTATTTT. Its protein is CSVGSGRTQYF.

At least ten counts were recorded for this clonotype. The chain uses TRBV2 and TRBJ2-1, with 11 positions matching TRBD2. V was clipped by 7 bases and J by 7 bases; unmatched bases: 12. Germline assignment: CDR1 SNHLY and CDR2 FYNNEI. This CDR3 contains 16 residues. CDR3 coding DNA: TGTGCCAGCAATAGACTAGCGGGACCTTCACGGAATGAGCAGTTCTTC. Encoded protein: CASNRLAGPSRNEQFF.

The gene calls are TRBV19 and TRBJ1-5; D not certain. The CDR3 length is 16 residues. The V end lost 3 bases, the J end lost 0 bases, and 12 bases lay between the germline ends. Germline values: CDR1 LNHDA, CDR2 SQIVND (reference sequence). CDR3 coding DNA: TGTGCCAGTAGTATTTTGGCTAGCCATAGCAATCAGCCCCAGCATTTT. This gives the protein CASSILASHSNQPQHF. The variable domain in full, with the rest retrieved from reference TRBV19 and TRBJ1-5, is DGGITQSPKYLFRKEGQNVTLSCEQNLNHDAMYWYRQDPGQGLRLIYYSQIVNDFQKGDIAEGYSVSREKKESFPLTVTSAQKNPTAFYLCASSILASHSNQPQHFGDGTRLSIL.

This clonotype was seen ten or more times. The DNA for the CDR3 is TGCGCCAGCAGCGTCTCACAGGGGGCGAATAGCAAGCAGTACTTC. Translating it yields CASSVSQGANSKQYF. The chain is built from TRBV5-1 and TRBJ2-7; 9 nucleotides align to TRBD1. The CDR3 has 15 amino acids. Trimming removed 4 bases from V and 8 bases from J; junction bases left unmatched: 13. Germline CDR1 is SGHRS and CDR2 is YFSETQ.

This clonotype was counted many times. The V call is TRBV15, the J call TRBJ2-6; D possibly corresponds to TRBD2 (5 bases). V was pared by 5 bases and J by 0 bases, with 11 bases between. This CDR3 is built from 16 residues. Germline V gene lookup returns CDR1 LNHNV and CDR2 YYDKDF (reference sequence). This chain's CDR3 is CATSQGRGSGANVLTF. The CDR3 region has the DNA TGTGCCACCAGCCAAGGACGGGGCTCTGGGGCCAACGTCCTGACTTTC. Drawing the rest from reference TRBV15 and TRBJ2-6, the complete variable domain is DAMVIQNPRYQVTQFGKPVTLSCSQTLNHNVMYWYQQKSSQAPKLLFHYYDKDFNNEADTPDNFQSRRPNTSFCFLDIRSPGLGDTAMYLCATSQGRGSGANVLTFGAGSRLTVL.

This clonotype was seen repeatedly, ten times or more. This rearrangement joins TRBV6-5 to TRBJ1-1; D unclear. V lost 0 bases and J lost 2, with 10 bases in between. In germline, CDR1 is MNHEY, CDR2 SVGAGI. The CDR3 runs to 15 residues. The CDR3 sequence is CASSYSWAGNTEAFF. The CDR3 bases are TGTGCCAGCAGTTACTCGTGGGCAGGAAACACTGAAGCTTTCTTT.

Many counts were recorded for this clonotype. V and J are TRBV29-1 and TRBJ2-2; 11 nucleotides line up with TRBD2. This CDR3 has 15 residues. The ends lost 6 bases at V and 7 bases at J; junction bases unmatched: 10. Germline V CDR1 and CDR2: SQVTM, ANQGSEA. The CDR3 DNA reads as TGCAGCGTCAAGACAGGGGGACTAGCGGACGGGGAGCTGTTTTTT. It translates to CSVKTGGLADGELFF.

This clonotype was seen many times. V gene TRBV9 combines with J gene TRBJ2-5; TRBD2 matches 11 bases. CDR3 size: 16 residues. The V and J ends lost 4 bases and 4 bases, in that order; junction bases with no gene match: 9. Germline assignment: CDR1 SGDLS and CDR2 YYNGEE. The CDR3 nucleotides read TGTGCCAGCAGCACGAATAGCGGGGGGGCCATAGAGACCCAGTACTTC. This codes for CASSTNSGGAIETQYF.

V gene TRBV5-1 combines with J gene TRBJ1-2; 7 bases match TRBD1. This CDR3 region has 15 residues. Germline V gene sequence: CDR1 SGHRS, CDR2 YFSETQ. The V and J ends lost 5 bases and 4 bases, in that order; junction bases with no gene match: 11. CDR3 bases: TGCGCCAGCAGACGAGGACAGGAGACTTCCTATGGCTACACCTTC. The encoded protein is CASRRGQETSYGYTF.

This clonotype was picked up a small number of times. V and J are TRBV4-2 and TRBJ1-1; D is unclear. V was pared by 1 base and J by 5 bases, with 11 bases between. The length of the CDR3 is 14 residues. In germline, CDR1 is LGHNA, CDR2 YNFKEQ. The CDR3 region is CASSQAPGQTEAFF. The DNA for the CDR3 is TGTGCCAGCAGCCAAGCCCCCGGGCAAACTGAAGCTTTCTTT.

V is TRBV12-3 or TRBV12-4 and J is TRBJ2-1, with 7 bases aligning to TRBD1. V dropped 7 bases and J dropped 4; count of bases not matched to a gene: 7. CDR3 length: 14 residues. The CDR3 sequence: CASTPGTDYNEQFF. The CDR3 DNA is TGTGCCAGCACCCCCGGGACAGATTACAATGAGCAGTTCTTC.

This clonotype was counted a single time. The chain employs TRBV3-1 and TRBJ2-7, with a tentative D call TRBD2 (6 bases). Germline V gene sequence: CDR1 LGHDT, CDR2 YNNKEL (reference sequence). V was clipped by 1 base and J by 7 bases, with 14 bases between them. CDR3 size: 14 residues. In nucleotides, the CDR3 is TGTGCCAGCAGCCAAGCGCAGGAGGCGGGAGAGCAGTACTTC. This codes for CASSQAQEAGEQYF.

This clonotype was seen ten or more times. The rearrangement joins TRBV7-9 to TRBJ2-1; 9 bases are a match to TRBD2. V shed 5 bases, J shed 6 bases, and the junction held 8 bases outside the gene matches. Germline-derived CDR1 and CDR2 are SEHNR and FQNEAQ (reference sequence). The CDR3 has 15 amino acids. CDR3 sequence reads: CASSGREGHPNEQFF. The CDR3 DNA sequence: TGTGCCAGCAGCGGGCGGGAGGGCCATCCCAATGAGCAGTTCTTC.

This clonotype was recorded at least ten times. The chain uses TRBV9 and TRBJ2-5; D is perhaps TRBD2 (5 bases). From germline, CDR1 is SGDLS and CDR2 YYNGEE. The CDR3 spans 15 residues. Trimming cost V 6 bases and J 1 base, with 16 bases left between them. The chain's CDR3 is CASNLRGAAQETQYF. In nucleotides, the CDR3 is TGTGCCAGCAACCTTCGGGGAGCGGCCCAAGAGACCCAGTACTTC.

This clonotype was seen at least ten times. The CDR3 DNA reads as TGCAGTGCTGGACTAGCGGGAACCTACGAGCAGTACTTC. This translates into CSAGLAGTYEQYF. The chain uses TRBV20-1 and TRBJ2-7; the match to TRBD2 covers 12 bases. This CDR3 contains 13 residues. The V gene's germline CDR1 is DFQATT and CDR2 SNEGSKA (reference sequence). Trimming cost V 5 bases and J 2 bases; bases outside gene matches: 1.

This clonotype came up a few times. The chain has TRBV12-3 or TRBV12-4 and TRBJ2-5; TRBD2 agrees at 11 bases. V gave up 7 bases and J gave up 5 bases; unmatched junction bases: 15. The CDR3 sequence is 17 residues long. The CDR3 region is CASKGTGRLAGIETQYF. CDR3 in DNA: TGTGCCAGCAAGGGGACAGGAAGACTAGCGGGAATCGAGACCCAGTACTTC.

This chain links TRBV7-2 with TRBJ2-3; D is unresolved. The V end was cut by 1 base, the J end by 0 bases, with 11 bases between. Germline V gives CDR1 SGHTA, CDR2 FQGNSA. This CDR3 is built from 16 residues. CDR3 sequence: CASSLVASPSTDTQYF. The CDR3 bases are TGTGCCAGCAGCTTAGTGGCATCTCCTAGCACAGATACGCAGTATTTT.

Only a few counts were recorded for this clonotype. This chain uses TRBV18 with TRBJ2-7, with D maybe TRBD1 (5 bases). V was shortened by 3 bases and J by 6 bases, with 12 bases between the two germline ends. The germline CDR1 and CDR2 sequences are KGHSH and LQKENI. There are 13 residues in the CDR3. This CDR3 reads CASSPVRVPEQYF. The CDR3 DNA is TGTGCCAGCTCACCCGTCAGGGTGCCCGAGCAGTACTTC.

There are many counts of this clonotype. The V and J genes are TRBV5-1 and TRBJ1-1, with unresolved D. Trimming cost V 9 bases and J 2 bases, with 14 bases left between them. This CDR3 has 13 amino acids. CDR1 and CDR2 from the germline V gene are SGHRS and YFSETQ. The DNA of the CDR3 is TGCGCCACCCTAAAGGGCCCAAACACTGAAGCTTTCTTT. It encodes CATLKGPNTEAFF.

This clonotype occurred many times. CDR3 region: CASSRGGPVETQYF. The CDR3 coding sequence is TGTGCCAGCAGCCGGGGGGGCCCAGTGGAGACCCAGTACTTC. The chain has TRBV28 and TRBJ2-5; 8 bases are shared with TRBD2. The CDR3 loop spans 14 amino acids. Germline values: CDR1 MDHEN, CDR2 SYDVKM. The trim removed 6 bases at V and 5 bases at J, leaving 8 bases unmatched.

In this sample, this clonotype turned up many times. The V call is TRBV5-8, the J call TRBJ2-5, with 8 nucleotides matching TRBD2. Germline CDR1 SGHTS, CDR2 YDEGEE. This CDR3 region has 15 residues. Trimming took 7 bases from V and 4 from J; bases not matched to a gene: 12. The CDR3 region is CASVAGGATGETQYF. The DNA for the CDR3 is TGTGCCAGCGTGGCGGGGGGAGCGACTGGAGAGACCCAGTACTTC.

Of note for this clonotype: The junction departs from germline at one end; a sequencing error may be responsible. The chain employs TRBV5-4 and TRBJ2-7, with D hard to call. Germline values: CDR1 SGHNT, CDR2 YYREEE (reference sequence). The CDR3 contains 13 residues. The CDR3 sequence: CASSLGPLEERYF. In nucleotides, the CDR3 is TGTGCCAGCAGCTTGGGACCGCTGGAAGAGCGGTACTTC. The complete variable domain, with remaining parts taken from reference TRBV5-4 and TRBJ2-7, reads ETGVTQSPTHLIKTRGQQVTLRCSSQSGHNTVSWYQQALGQGPQFIFQYYREEENGRGNFPPRFSGLQFPNYSSELNVNALELDDSALYLCASSLGPLEERYFGPGTRLTVT.

This clonotype was recorded at least ten times. The genes are TRBV6-1 and TRBJ2-1, with 9 bases aligning to TRBD2. The CDR3 is made up of 16 amino acids. V lost 2 bases, J lost 7 bases, and 9 bases stayed unmatched. From germline, CDR1 is MNHNS and CDR2 SASEGT. In DNA form, the CDR3 reads TGTGCCAGCAGTGAAAGTCTGGCGGGGGGGCTGAATGAGCAGTTCTTC. Translating it yields CASSESLAGGLNEQFF.

This chain links TRBV20-1 with TRBJ1-5; no clear D. Deletions cut 6 bases from V and 4 bases from J, with 13 bases between. The germline CDR1 and CDR2 sequences are DFQATT and SNEGSKA (reference sequence). The CDR3 has 13 residues. The CDR3 loop is CSAIVGPNQPQHF. The CDR3, as DNA: TGCAGTGCCATAGTGGGCCCGAATCAGCCCCAGCATTTT.

This clonotype was seen repeatedly, ten times or more. The chain links TRBV7-2 to TRBJ2-7; the D is unclear. Germline values: CDR1 SGHTA, CDR2 FQGNSA. The CDR3 length is 14 residues. Trimming took off 4 bases at V and 0 bases at J, with 10 bases between the two ends. CDR3 DNA sequence: TGTGCCAGCAGCTCACGCACCGTCTCCTACGAGCAGTACTTC. Translation: CASSSRTVSYEQYF.

The gene calls are TRBV4-2 and TRBJ2-2, with 10 nucleotides matching TRBD1. The J segment lost 5 bases and the V segment lost 0 bases, leaving 9 bases of the junction unmatched. The CDR3 is made up of 18 amino acids. The germline V gene has CDR1 LGHNA and CDR2 YNFKEQ. CDR3 nucleotides: TGTGCCAGCAGCCAAGAAGGGGGACAGGGGCGCTTAACCGGGGAGCTGTTTTTT. It yields the protein CASSQEGGQGRLTGELFF.

This clonotype appeared a single time. Just one base apart from a much larger clone, this may be a read error. V gene TRBV5-1 combines with J gene TRBJ1-1; D not certain. Germline CDR1 reads SGHRS; CDR2 reads YFSETQ. This CDR3 contains 13 residues. Written as DNA, the CDR3 is TGCTCCAGCAGCTCCAAGCCGGGCAGTGAAGCTTTCTTT. This translates into CSSSSKPGSEAFF.

This clonotype was recorded at least ten times. The chain joins TRBV10-3 to TRBJ2-1, with TRBD1 identical over 8 bases. This CDR3 is 18 amino acids long. V dropped 0 bases and J dropped 2; count of bases not matched to a gene: 9. The germline V gene encodes CDR1 ENHRY and CDR2 SYGVKD. This CDR3 reads CAISESSGGTGPYNEQFF. CDR3 coding DNA: TGTGCCATCAGTGAGTCGAGTGGAGGGACAGGCCCCTACAATGAGCAGTTCTTC.

The table lists this clonotype with many counts. The rearrangement links TRBV5-1 to TRBJ2-3; 9 bases agree with TRBD2. The CDR3 spans 13 residues. The V gene end was trimmed by 4 bases and the J gene end by 6 bases; junction bases not matched to a gene: 3. Germline assignment: CDR1 SGHRS and CDR2 YFSETQ. Written as DNA, the CDR3 is TGCGCCAGCAGCAGGACTAGCGTCGATACGCAGTATTTT. Translation gives CASSRTSVDTQYF.

Ten or more counts support this clonotype. The V gene is TRBV5-1, the J gene TRBJ2-7; 8 bases are a match to TRBD1. This CDR3 comprises 14 residues. The germline V gene has CDR1 SGHRS and CDR2 YFSETQ. V dropped 3 bases and J dropped 3; count of bases not matched to a gene: 5. This CDR3 is CASSSGTGNYEQYF. The CDR3 coding sequence is TGCGCCAGCAGCTCCGGGACAGGTAACTACGAGCAGTACTTC.

This clonotype occurred many times. The chain uses TRBV5-1 and TRBJ1-2; possible D gene TRBD1, 6 bases. The CDR3 covers 14 residues. Germline CDR1 and CDR2: SGHRS and YFSETQ. V shed 4 bases and J shed 5 bases, with 15 bases lying between them. DNA of the CDR3: TGCGCCAGCAGCGATCCAGTACAGGGATATGGCTACACCTTC. This sequence encodes CASSDPVQGYGYTF.